The 27 T cell receptor beta chains below were found in one sample sequenced in a study of T cell repertoires in cytomegalovirus infection. MiXCR, applied by TCRdb to the reads, yields one record per CDR3 protein. The table lists about 830,000 distinct CDR3 sequences, approximately 29% of them singletons. These receptors have no identified antigens. Material: cultured CD8+ T cells from PBMCs, obtained from culture after CMV antigen stimulation. All receptors derive from a human donor in good health (CMV status not recorded). Some clones in this sample may be carry-over from other donors' samples.

This clonotype came up a few times. The germline gene is not matched at one end of the junction; a read error may be the cause. The chain links TRBV7-9 to TRBJ1-1, with TRBD1 as a possible D gene (6 bases). The germline V gene encodes CDR1 SEHNR and CDR2 FQNEAQ (reference sequence). The CDR3 loop spans 13 amino acids. The CDR3 nucleotides read TGTGTCAGCAGCTCTCAGGGGAGCACTGAAGCTTTCTTT. It translates to CVSSSQGSTEAFF.

On this clonotype: Just one base apart from a much larger clone, this may be a read error. This rearrangement joins TRBV7-4 to TRBJ2-5; D not resolved. The germline CDR1 and CDR2 sequences are SGHVT and SQSDAQ. CDR3 length equals 14 residues. The CDR3 region is CVSSSTWGQETQYF. DNA for the CDR3: TGTGTCAGCAGCTCCACTTGGGGCCAAGAGACCCAGTACTTC.

This clonotype appeared many times. The rearrangement links TRBV7-9 to TRBJ1-6, with unresolved D. Germline assignment: CDR1 SEHNR and CDR2 FQNEAQ (reference sequence). The CDR3 sequence is 13 residues long. V was trimmed by 10 bases and J by 5 bases, leaving 12 bases between them. DNA of the CDR3: TGTGCCAACCAAGGGCAGAATAATTCACCCCTCCACTTT. Translated: CANQGQNNSPLHF. The variable domain in full, with the rest retrieved from reference TRBV7-9 and TRBJ1-6, is DTGVSQNPRHKITKRGQNVTFRCDPISEHNRLYWYRQTLGQGPEFLTYFQNEAQLEKSRLLSDRFSAERPKGSFSTLEIQRTEQGDSAMYLCANQGQNNSPLHFGNGTRLTVT.

There are many counts of this clonotype. The V call is TRBV7-8, the J call TRBJ2-1; 8 nucleotides align to TRBD1. Trimming removed 11 bases from V and 2 bases from J; junction bases left unmatched: 5. The CDR3 covers 13 residues. Germline V lookup: CDR1 SGHVS, CDR2 FQNEAQ. CDR3 nucleotide sequence: TGTGCCGTCCGGGACAGGACCTACAATGAGCAGTTCTTC. Translation gives CAVRDRTYNEQFF.

This clonotype was seen a few times. The chain couples TRBV6-2 or TRBV6-3 to TRBJ2-3; 12 nucleotides align to TRBD1. V was clipped by 0 bases and J by 2 bases; unmatched bases: 12. The CDR3 runs 20 residues. Germline V gene lookup returns CDR1 MNHEY and CDR2 SVGEGT. The DNA of the CDR3 is TGTGCCAGCAGTTACTCCCGCCCCCGGGACAGGGGGCTGGACACAGATACGCAGTATTTT. Protein sequence: CASSYSRPRDRGLDTDTQYF.

The chain is built from TRBV12-3 or TRBV12-4 and TRBJ2-1; D might be TRBD2 (6 bases). Trimming removed 3 bases from V and 3 bases from J, with 18 bases in between. The CDR3 runs 17 residues. CDR3 region: CASSFKSGLLSYNEQFF. The CDR3 nucleotides are TGTGCCAGCAGTTTTAAGTCGGGACTCCTAAGCTACAATGAGCAGTTCTTC.

This clonotype was observed at least ten times. This rearrangement joins TRBV7-2 to TRBJ2-1, with a tentative D call TRBD1 (6 bases). This CDR3 spans 22 amino acids. V was clipped by 5 bases and J by 3 bases, with 35 bases between them. Germline V lookup: CDR1 SGHTA, CDR2 FQGNSA. The CDR3 DNA sequence: TGTGCCAGCAGCCCAACTTTTTTCTTATTCGACAGGAAAAGTACCTTCTACAATGAGCAGTTCTTC. Residues: CASSPTFFLFDRKSTFYNEQFF.

In this sample, this clonotype turned up a few times. V gene TRBV6-1 combines with J gene TRBJ1-3, with 9 bases identical to TRBD1. Trimming at V came to 3 bases and at J to 2 bases, leaving 17 bases not matched to a gene. The CDR3 extends over 20 amino acids. Germline values: CDR1 MNHNS, CDR2 SASEGT. For the CDR3, the DNA is TGTGCCAGCAGTGACCGGGACAGGGTTTCCTTGTTCCGCCCTGGAAACACCATATATTTT. Encoded protein: CASSDRDRVSLFRPGNTIYF.

This clonotype appeared a few times. Possible read error: a much larger clone is one base away. The chain couples TRBV7-9 to TRBJ2-1, with a weak D call TRBD2 (6 bases). Per germline, CDR1 SEHNR and CDR2 FQNEAQ (reference sequence). The V gene lost 11 bases and the J gene lost 3 bases, with 17 bases spanning the gap. This CDR3 contains 14 residues. Here the CDR3 reads CAGGVLVVYNEQFF. The CDR3 DNA reads as TGTGCCGGAGGGGTATTAGTGGTCTACAATGAGCAGTTCTTC.

This clonotype has ten or more counts. The chain couples TRBV12-3 or TRBV12-4 to TRBJ2-3; 8 nucleotides align to TRBD2. The CDR3 length is 14 residues. V lost 6 bases to trimming and J lost 1 base; unmatched junction nucleotides: 3. This CDR3 reads CASRLSGGTDTQYF. The DNA of the CDR3 is TGTGCCAGCAGACTTAGCGGGGGCACAGATACGCAGTATTTT.

This clonotype was seen a single time. A much more abundant neighbour one base away suggests this may be a read error. V is TRBV7-3 and J is TRBJ2-3, with D perhaps being TRBD1 or TRBD2 (5 bases each). Per germline, CDR1 SGHTA and CDR2 FQGTGA. The germline V and J ends were trimmed by 4 bases and 1 base, with 15 bases remaining between them. The CDR3 runs 16 residues. As DNA, the CDR3 is TGTGCCAGCAGCTCTATCAGGGACCACCGCACAGATACGCAGTATTTT. It is translated as CASSSIRDHRTDTQYF.

This chain connects TRBV7-2 to TRBJ2-5; D assignment may be TRBD1 or TRBD2 (5 bases each). This CDR3 is built from 15 residues. CDR1 and CDR2 (germline): SGHTA, FQGNSA. V was cut by 0 bases and J by 2 bases, with 10 bases left in between. The CDR3 coding sequence is TGTGCCAGCAGCTTAGCCGGGACCCTACAAGAGACCCAGTACTTC. It yields the protein CASSLAGTLQETQYF.

Comment on this clonotype: A much larger clonotype is one base distant, so this may be a read error. J is TRBJ2-3 and V is TRBV6-1; 13 nucleotides match TRBD2. Germline CDR1 reads MNHNS; CDR2 reads SASEGT. V lost 10 bases and J lost 4; bases outside the gene matches: 8. The CDR3 contains 15 residues. As DNA, the CDR3 is TGTGCCAACACAACCGGGACTAGCGGGGCAGATACGCAGTATTTT. Its protein is CANTTGTSGADTQYF.

This chain uses TRBV5-5 with TRBJ2-7, with D possibly TRBD2 on 6 matching bases. Germline loops: CDR1 SGHKS, CDR2 YYEKEE (reference sequence). Trimming took 2 bases from V and 6 from J, leaving 12 bases between them. The CDR3 length is 13 residues. The CDR3, as DNA: TGTGCCAGCAGCTTTAATCGGGGAGGCGAGCAGTACGTC. This sequence encodes CASSFNRGGEQYV.

This clonotype was picked up a small number of times. V is TRBV7-9 and J is TRBJ1-1; D might be TRBD1 (6 bases). V was cut by 7 bases and J by 4 bases, with 13 bases left in between. The CDR3 is 13 residues long. Germline V gene data show CDR1 as SEHNR and CDR2 as FQNEAQ (reference sequence). In DNA form, the CDR3 reads TGTGCCAGCATCCCACAGGGAATCACTGAAGCTTTCTTT. It codes for CASIPQGITEAFF.

This clonotype was detected ten times or more. The chain joins TRBV7-6 to TRBJ2-7, with 7 positions matching TRBD1. J gave up 7 bases and V 4 bases, and 4 bases lay outside the gene matches. The CDR3 has 12 amino acids. Germline-derived CDR1 and CDR2 are SGHVS and FNYEAQ. CDR3 DNA sequence: TGTGCCAGCAGCTCTACAGGGGAAGAGCAGTACTTC. Translated, it gives CASSSTGEEQYF.

In this sample, this clonotype turned up a few times. This rearrangement joins TRBV27 to TRBJ1-6; a possible D gene is TRBD1 (5 bases). This CDR3 comprises 13 residues. Germline lookup yields CDR1 MNHEY and CDR2 SMNVEV (reference sequence). Trimming removed 8 bases at V and 6 bases at J, with 11 bases between. Here the CDR3 DNA reads TGTGCCAGCCGTGGGGCTATTAATTCACCCCTCCACTTT. The encoded protein is CASRGAINSPLHF.

This clonotype came up a few times. In DNA, the CDR3 is TGTGCCAGCAGTTACGATCAGCCCCAGCATTTT. It specifies CASSYDQPQHF. This chain links TRBV6-6 with TRBJ1-5; D unclear. Deletions cut 2 bases from V and 5 bases from J, with 1 base between. This CDR3 comprises 11 residues. Germline CDR1 MNHNY, CDR2 SVGAGI (reference sequence).

The sample holds a few counts of this clonotype. The genes are TRBV7-9 and TRBJ2-7, with a possible D match to TRBD1 (6 bases). V lost 8 bases, J lost 2 bases, and 16 bases lay in between. Germline assignment: CDR1 SEHNR and CDR2 FQNEAQ (reference sequence). The CDR3 is 14 amino acids. CDR3 in DNA: TGTGCCAGCTCCCCGGGCAGGGGCACCTACGAGCAGTACTTC. Translating it yields CASSPGRGTYEQYF.

As DNA, the CDR3 is TGCGCCAGCAGCCAGTCGCTAGCGGCACAAGAGACCCAGTACTTC. It codes for CASSQSLAAQETQYF. This chain connects TRBV4-1 to TRBJ2-5, with 7 bases lining up with TRBD2. V shed 3 bases, J shed 2 bases, and the junction held 6 bases outside the gene matches. The CDR3 totals 15 residues. Looked up from germline, CDR1 is MGHRA and CDR2 is YSYEKL.

This clonotype was observed a few times. The chain carries TRBV7-6 and TRBJ1-3, with a tentative D call TRBD1 (5 bases). This CDR3 has 15 amino acids. The germline CDR1 and CDR2 sequences are SGHVS and FNYEAQ. The germline V and J ends were trimmed by 5 bases and 0 bases, with 11 bases remaining between them. The CDR3 loop is CASSPRTNSGNTIYF. The CDR3, as DNA: TGTGCCAGCAGCCCCAGGACAAACTCTGGAAACACCATATATTTT.

This rearrangement joins TRBV10-1 to TRBJ1-1; tentative D call: TRBD1 (5 bases). The CDR3 runs 14 residues. Germline V gives CDR1 WNHNN, CDR2 SYGVQD (reference sequence). Trimming removed 2 bases at V and 5 bases at J, with 12 bases between. The CDR3 bases are TGCGCCAGCAGTGAGCCAGGGATTAGGACTGAAGCTTTCTTT. It translates to CASSEPGIRTEAFF.

In its sample, this clonotype was seen a few times. This rearrangement joins TRBV12-3 or TRBV12-4 to TRBJ2-1; D may be TRBD2 (6 bases). V was shortened by 6 bases and J by 8 bases, with 11 bases between the two germline ends. The CDR3 extends over 12 amino acids. CDR3 sequence (DNA): TGTGCCAGCAGCGCCGGGAGATATGAGCAGTTCTTC. Translating gives CASSAGRYEQFF.

This clonotype was observed many times. The rearrangement joins TRBV7-2 to TRBJ2-7; possible D gene TRBD1, 6 bases. This CDR3 spans 14 amino acids. V was clipped by 0 bases and J by 2 bases, with 8 bases between them. Germline V gene lookup returns CDR1 SGHTA and CDR2 FQGNSA. The CDR3 DNA sequence: TGTGCCAGCAGCTTAGCCAGACAGGCCTACGAGCAGTACGTC. Protein product: CASSLARQAYEQYV.

This clonotype was seen a few times. The chain has TRBV7-6 and TRBJ2-1, with TRBD1 as a possible D gene (6 bases). CDR1 is SGHVS and CDR2 is FNYEAQ in the germline V gene. Trimming cost V 5 bases and J 3 bases, with 17 bases left between them. CDR3 length: 16 amino acids. The CDR3 spells CASSARKGVDYNEQFF. The CDR3 nucleotides read TGTGCCAGCAGCGCTAGGAAGGGGGTGGACTACAATGAGCAGTTCTTC.

In its sample, this clonotype was seen a few times. The chain couples TRBV9 to TRBJ2-6; D tentatively fits TRBD1 or TRBD2 (5 bases each). CDR3 length: 16 amino acids. Germline CDR1 is SGDLS and CDR2 is YYNGEE. Trimming left V 2 bases short and J 2 bases short, with 11 bases between. CDR3 DNA sequence: TGTGCCAGCAGCGTTAGGGGCGGGCCTGGGGCCAACGTCCTGACTTTC. It encodes CASSVRGGPGANVLTF. Full variable domain (remainder filled in from reference TRBV9 and TRBJ2-6): DSGVTQTPKHLITATGQRVTLRCSPRSGDLSVYWYQQSLDQGLQFLIQYYNGEERAKGNILERFSAQQFPDLHSELNLSSLELGDSALYFCASSVRGGPGANVLTFGAGSRLTVL.

This clonotype was observed a handful of times. The chain joins TRBV5-4 to TRBJ2-4; D gene ambiguous. The CDR3 sequence is 14 residues long. Germline lookup yields CDR1 SGHNT and CDR2 YYREEE (reference sequence). The germline V and J ends were trimmed by 1 base and 0 bases, with 5 bases remaining between them. The CDR3 DNA is TGTGCCAGCAGCTTGTCGGCAGCCAAAAACATTCAGTACTTC. Amino acids: CASSLSAAKNIQYF.